The T cell receptor beta chain described here comes from a study of shared clonotypes between healthy human individuals. Overall study results and limits: Sample collection involved blood only; tissue repertoires are likely different. The sharing of about 5% of naive CD4 clonotypes was seen across a handful of donors.

Repertoires were generated with immunoSEQ multiplex PCR, while TCRdb's copy carries only in-frame clones and drops some. Among millions of clones listed, about 95% were seen once. Points on this clone: Its antigen is currently unknown.

Germline V lookup: CDR1 ENHRY, CDR2 SYGVKD. Trimming left V 10 bases short and J 1 base short, with 19 bases between. This CDR3 is 16 amino acids long. Naive-designated CD8 cells lacked CD45RO, were positively enriched for CCR7, and omitted terminally differentiated effector memory CD45RA+ cells. The sample consisted of naive CD8+ T cells sorted from blood. The clonotype was recovered from a young man in good health. V and J are TRBV10-3 and TRBJ2-2; D may be TRBD1 (6 bases). As DNA, the CDR3 is TGTGCCAGCAGATCAGCCGAGACAGGGAACACCGGGGAGCTGTTTTTT. It translates to CASRSAETGNTGELFF.